These T cell receptor beta chains were read from a single sample in a study of cytomegalovirus exposure and HLA in healthy donors. Libraries were prepared by immunoSEQ multiplex PCR; TCRdb keeps only in-frame clonotypes and omits some of them. The table shows about 150,000 clones, with 65% to 85% occurring only once. The sample consisted of PBMCs. These TCRs come from a young man in good health and CMV-seronegative. The CDR3 runs from the conserved cysteine through the conserved F or W. A D gene is named only where the DNA matches it firmly. Clone size is shown for a subset of rows, as once, few, many or a class of expanded clone.

CDR3 DNA: TGTGCCAGCAGCGTACTTTCCGGGAGGAGCACCGGGGAGCTGTTTTTT
CDR3 protein: CASSVLSGRSTGELFF
clone size: .
J gene: TRBJ2-2
D gene: TRBD2
V gene: TRBV9

CDR3 DNA: TGTGCCAGCAGTGAAGCCGGCAGGGGAGATGGGGCCAACGTCCTGACTTTC
CDR3 protein: CASSEAGRGDGANVLTF
clone size: .
J gene: TRBJ2-6
D gene: .
V gene: TRBV6-1

CDR3 DNA: TGCGCCAGCAGCGGGGACACCTTCGAAGCTTTCTTT
CDR3 protein: CASSGDTFEAFF
clone size: .
J gene: TRBJ1-1
D gene: .
V gene: TRBV5-1

CDR3 DNA: TGCGCCAGCAGCCCTGGGACAGCCAATTCACCCCTCCACTTT
CDR3 protein: CASSPGTANSPLHF
clone size: .
J gene: TRBJ1-6
D gene: TRBD1
V gene: TRBV5-1

CDR3 DNA: TGTGCCAGTAGATACGACAGGGGGCCTCGCAATGAGCAGTTCTTC
CDR3 protein: CASRYDRGPRNEQFF
clone size: .
J gene: TRBJ2-1
D gene: TRBD1
V gene: TRBV19

CDR3 DNA: TGTGCCAGCAGCGCCCAGGGGGGCTTCCATAATTCACCCCTCCACTTT
CDR3 protein: CASSAQGGFHNSPLHF
clone size: few
J gene: TRBJ1-6
D gene: TRBD1
V gene: TRBV9

CDR3 DNA: TGTGCCAGTCAGGGGGCGTATGAAGCAGATACGCAGTATTTT
CDR3 protein: CASQGAYEADTQYF
clone size: once
J gene: TRBJ2-3
D gene: TRBD1
V gene: TRBV6-5

CDR3 DNA: TGTGCCAGCAGCATAGGGACTACCACAGATACGCAGTATTTT
CDR3 protein: CASSIGTTTDTQYF
clone size: few
J gene: TRBJ2-3
D gene: TRBD2
V gene: TRBV7-6

CDR3 DNA: TGCGCCAGCATACCGGGACAGAGCATGAACACTGAAGCTTTCTTT
CDR3 protein: CASIPGQSMNTEAFF
clone size: few
J gene: TRBJ1-1
D gene: TRBD1
V gene: TRBV5-1

CDR3 DNA: TGTGCCAGCAGCCTAGCGGGGGGGCTTTTCTTC
CDR3 protein: CASSLAGGLFF
clone size: few
J gene: TRBJ2-1
D gene: TRBD2
V gene: TRBV7-2

CDR3 DNA: TGTGCCAGCTCACCTGGGACAGGGGAGGTAGAAGCTTTCTTT
CDR3 protein: CASSPGTGEVEAFF
clone size: .
J gene: TRBJ1-1
D gene: TRBD1
V gene: TRBV18

CDR3 DNA: TGTGCCAGCAGCTTAAATCCTAGCGGGGGGGGAGATACGCAGTATTTT
CDR3 protein: CASSLNPSGGGDTQYF
clone size: .
J gene: TRBJ2-3
D gene: TRBD2
V gene: TRBV7-3

CDR3 DNA: TGTGCCAGCAGCGTAGCGGGACCCTCGAGGACTAGCGGGGCCGCAGATACGCAGTATTTT
CDR3 protein: CASSVAGPSRTSGAADTQYF
clone size: .
J gene: TRBJ2-3
D gene: TRBD2
V gene: TRBV9

CDR3 DNA: TGTGCCAGCAGGGCCGGGACAGGGGACTACGAGCAGTACTTC
CDR3 protein: CASRAGTGDYEQYF
clone size: .
J gene: TRBJ2-7
D gene: TRBD1
V gene: TRBV2

CDR3 DNA: TGCGCCAGCAGCTTGGAACTCTCCCTAGGTGAGCAGTTCTTC
CDR3 protein: CASSLELSLGEQFF
clone size: few
J gene: TRBJ2-1
D gene: .
V gene: TRBV5-1

CDR3 DNA: TGCGCCAGCAGCCAGCTACCAGGGTGGGAGACCCAGTACTTC
CDR3 protein: CASSQLPGWETQYF
clone size: .
J gene: TRBJ2-5
D gene: .
V gene: TRBV4-1

CDR3 DNA: TGTGCCAGCAGCCCCCAACAGGGGATTAATAGTCGCAATCAGCCCCAGCATTTT
CDR3 protein: CASSPQQGINSRNQPQHF
clone size: few
J gene: TRBJ1-5
D gene: TRBD1
V gene: TRBV5-5

CDR3 DNA: TGTGCCAGCAGCGCAAACGGGTGGAACACTGAAGCTTTCTTT
CDR3 protein: CASSANGWNTEAFF
clone size: .
J gene: TRBJ1-1
D gene: .
V gene: TRBV9

CDR3 DNA: TGTGCCAGCAGGCGGACAGGGGGGTTCACCGGGGAGCTGTTTTTT
CDR3 protein: CASRRTGGFTGELFF
clone size: few
J gene: TRBJ2-2
D gene: TRBD1
V gene: TRBV6-5

CDR3 DNA: TGTGCCAGCAGCACCCGCGGAGAAGAGACCCAGTACTTC
CDR3 protein: CASSTRGEETQYF
clone size: .
J gene: TRBJ2-5
D gene: .
V gene: TRBV27

CDR3 DNA: TGTGCCAGCAGCTTAGAACTTAGAGCTAGCGGCGGGGAGTACTTC
CDR3 protein: CASSLELRASGGEYF
clone size: once
J gene: TRBJ2-7
D gene: TRBD2
V gene: TRBV11-2

CDR3 DNA: TGTGCCAGCAGCTTAGCGGGGGGGGGACTAGCTCGTGAGCAGTTCTTC
CDR3 protein: CASSLAGGGLAREQFF
clone size: .
J gene: TRBJ2-1
D gene: TRBD2
V gene: TRBV7-6

CDR3 DNA: TGTGCCAGCAGCTTAGGCCCGGACACTGAAGCTTTCTTT
CDR3 protein: CASSLGPDTEAFF
clone size: .
J gene: TRBJ1-1
D gene: .
V gene: TRBV7-9

CDR3 DNA: TGCGCCAGCAGCCAAGATCAGGAATCGTTGAGGGTGGGTGGCTACACCTTC
CDR3 protein: CASSQDQESLRVGGYTF
clone size: .
J gene: TRBJ1-2
D gene: .
V gene: TRBV4-1

CDR3 DNA: TGTGCCAGCAGCTTAGGTGCAGGGGGCAACGACAATGAGCAGTTCTTC
CDR3 protein: CASSLGAGGNDNEQFF
clone size: .
J gene: TRBJ2-1
D gene: TRBD1
V gene: TRBV7-9

CDR3 DNA: TGTGCCAGTAGTATTGGGGGGTACACAGATACGCAGTATTTT
CDR3 protein: CASSIGGYTDTQYF
clone size: once
J gene: TRBJ2-3
D gene: .
V gene: TRBV19

CDR3 DNA: TGTGCCGGTAGAGTTACAGGGACAGGGGACTATGGCTACACCTTC
CDR3 protein: CAGRVTGTGDYGYTF
clone size: .
J gene: TRBJ1-2
D gene: TRBD1
V gene: TRBV2

CDR3 DNA: TGTGCCAGCAGCTTCTCAATCTGGGTAGCGGGGGGATACAATGAGCAGTTCTTC
CDR3 protein: CASSFSIWVAGGYNEQFF
clone size: .
J gene: TRBJ2-1
D gene: TRBD2
V gene: TRBV7-9

CDR3 DNA: TGTGCCAGTAGTATTCGAGGGACAGGGATAAGTGGCTACACCTTC
CDR3 protein: CASSIRGTGISGYTF
clone size: .
J gene: TRBJ1-2
D gene: TRBD1
V gene: TRBV19

CDR3 DNA: TGTGCCAGCAGGGACAGGGGGCCGTTTAACTATGGCTACACCTTC
CDR3 protein: CASRDRGPFNYGYTF
clone size: .
J gene: TRBJ1-2
D gene: TRBD1
V gene: TRBV2

CDR3 DNA: TGTGCCATCAGTGCGCAGGGGATGAACACCGGGGAGCTGTTTTTT
CDR3 protein: CAISAQGMNTGELFF
clone size: .
J gene: TRBJ2-2
D gene: .
V gene: TRBV10-3

CDR3 DNA: TGTGCCATCGGACAGGGCCAGGCCGGGGCCAACGGCCTGACTTTC
CDR3 protein: CAIGQGQAGANGLTF
clone size: .
J gene: TRBJ2-6
D gene: TRBD1
V gene: TRBV5-4

CDR3 DNA: TGCGCCAGCAGCTTGGCGGGACTCCAGGGCTCTGGAAACACCATATATTTT
CDR3 protein: CASSLAGLQGSGNTIYF
clone size: .
J gene: TRBJ1-3
D gene: .
V gene: TRBV5-1

CDR3 DNA: TGTGCCAGTACCAACACAGTCGGAGGCTACACCTTC
CDR3 protein: CASTNTVGGYTF
clone size: .
J gene: TRBJ1-2
D gene: .
V gene: TRBV19

CDR3 DNA: TGTGCCAGCAGAACGGACAGGGCTGGAAACACCATATATTTT
CDR3 protein: CASRTDRAGNTIYF
clone size: .
J gene: TRBJ1-3
D gene: TRBD1
V gene: TRBV6-5

CDR3 DNA: TGTGCCAGCAGTTACTCGGGCTCCCCCGAGACCCAGTACTTC
CDR3 protein: CASSYSGSPETQYF
clone size: .
J gene: TRBJ2-5
D gene: .
V gene: TRBV6-5

CDR3 DNA: TGTGCCAGCAGCCCAATCCCCGAGGACTACAATGAGCAGTTCTTC
CDR3 protein: CASSPIPEDYNEQFF
clone size: .
J gene: TRBJ2-1
D gene: .
V gene: TRBV11-2

CDR3 DNA: TGTGCCAGTAGTATAGTCAAGGGGCTATTCACCGGGGAGCTGTTTTTT
CDR3 protein: CASSIVKGLFTGELFF
clone size: .
J gene: TRBJ2-2
D gene: .
V gene: TRBV19

CDR3 DNA: TGCGCCAGCAGAACTTCGATAGGAGCATCTGGTGAAAAACTGTTTTTT
CDR3 protein: CASRTSIGASGEKLFF
clone size: .
J gene: TRBJ1-4
D gene: .
V gene: TRBV4-3

CDR3 DNA: TGTGCCAGCAGCTTTAGGGGGAGCAATCAGCCCCAGCATTTT
CDR3 protein: CASSFRGSNQPQHF
clone size: .
J gene: TRBJ1-5
D gene: .
V gene: TRBV7-2

CDR3 DNA: TGTGCCAGCAGCGCCTCACCCGAAGGGGTCGGCGAGCAGTACTTC
CDR3 protein: CASSASPEGVGEQYF
clone size: .
J gene: TRBJ2-7
D gene: .
V gene: TRBV5-6

CDR3 DNA: TGTGCCATCACCGCCGCAGGACATAGAGAGGGCTACACCTTC
CDR3 protein: CAITAAGHREGYTF
clone size: .
J gene: TRBJ1-2
D gene: .
V gene: TRBV10-3

CDR3 DNA: TGCAGCGTCGCCGGGACAGGGGACGAGCAGTACTTC
CDR3 protein: CSVAGTGDEQYF
clone size: .
J gene: TRBJ2-7
D gene: TRBD1
V gene: TRBV29-1

CDR3 DNA: TGTGCCAGCAGCCGTCGGACTAGCGGGGATACCTACAATGAGCAGTTCTTC
CDR3 protein: CASSRRTSGDTYNEQFF
clone size: .
J gene: TRBJ2-1
D gene: TRBD2
V gene: TRBV7-6

CDR3 DNA: TGTGCCAGCACCCGTGTCAGGGGGCATCATGGCTACACCTTC
CDR3 protein: CASTRVRGHHGYTF
clone size: .
J gene: TRBJ1-2
D gene: .
V gene: TRBV12-1

CDR3 DNA: TGTGCCAGCAGCTCGACAGGCTATGGCTACACCTTC
CDR3 protein: CASSSTGYGYTF
clone size: .
J gene: TRBJ1-2
D gene: .
V gene: TRBV11-2

CDR3 DNA: TGCGCCAGCAGCCCGCCCGGGACAGGGAAAATGGATACGCAGTATTTT
CDR3 protein: CASSPPGTGKMDTQYF
clone size: .
J gene: TRBJ2-3
D gene: TRBD1
V gene: TRBV4-1

CDR3 DNA: TGTGCCTGGAGTGAAGGGACTACCCACCCCACAGATACGCAGTATTTT
CDR3 protein: CAWSEGTTHPTDTQYF
clone size: .
J gene: TRBJ2-3
D gene: TRBD2
V gene: TRBV30

CDR3 DNA: TGTGCCAGCAGTTACGACAGGATGGGCTCTGGAAACACCATATATTTT
CDR3 protein: CASSYDRMGSGNTIYF
clone size: .
J gene: TRBJ1-3
D gene: .
V gene: TRBV6-5

CDR3 DNA: TGCGCCAGCAGCTTTAGCCAAGAGACCCAGTACTTC
CDR3 protein: CASSFSQETQYF
clone size: .
J gene: TRBJ2-5
D gene: .
V gene: TRBV5-1

CDR3 DNA: TGTGCCAGCAGCTTACGTTCTCCTGGCGAGACCCAGTACTTC
CDR3 protein: CASSLRSPGETQYF
clone size: once
J gene: TRBJ2-5
D gene: .
V gene: TRBV7-2

CDR3 DNA: TGTGCCGCCTCCATTGAGACAGGGCTAACCGGAGCTTTCTTT
CDR3 protein: CAASIETGLTGAFF
clone size: few
J gene: TRBJ1-1
D gene: TRBD1
V gene: TRBV15

CDR3 DNA: TGTGCCAGCTCACCAGGCCATAACACTGAAGCTTTCTTT
CDR3 protein: CASSPGHNTEAFF
clone size: .
J gene: TRBJ1-1
D gene: .
V gene: TRBV18

CDR3 DNA: TGTGCCAGCAGCTTAGGCGGGGGACGCCTGAACACTGAAGCTTTCTTT
CDR3 protein: CASSLGGGRLNTEAFF
clone size: .
J gene: TRBJ1-1
D gene: .
V gene: TRBV7-9

CDR3 DNA: TGTGCCAGCAGAGAGGGATCTGCTAGCTCCTACGAGCAGTACTTC
CDR3 protein: CASREGSASSYEQYF
clone size: .
J gene: TRBJ2-7
D gene: .
V gene: TRBV7-6